This T cell receptor (beta chain) was identified during a study of T-cell reconstitution after alpha-beta-depleted transplantation in children. Study-wide findings and caveats: The authors attributed T-cell counts and diversity one year after transplant mostly to newly produced T cells.

This clonotype was seen only a few times. Its antigen is currently unknown. The authors prepared the TCRbeta library with unique molecular identifiers. Via MiXCR, TCRdb re-called the PCR reads, giving one row per CDR3 protein. The table includes around 490,000 distinct CDR3 sequences, over 9.5% detected once. The CDR3 extends over 13 amino acids. Germline V gene lookup returns CDR1 LGHDT and CDR2 YNNKEL (reference sequence). The V end lost 1 base, the J end lost 11 bases, and 14 bases lay between the germline ends. V is TRBV3-1 and J is TRBJ1-1; perhaps TRBD1 as D (6 bases). The receptor comes from a female patient between 2 and 15 years old who had a stem cell transplant for aplastic anemia, so the T cells may come from the graft donor. The starting material was PBMCs, mostly from graft donor cells, obtained 180 days after TCRalphabeta/CD19-depleted stem cell transplant. CDR3 region: CASSQAGGGEAFF. The CDR3 coding sequence is TGTGCCAGCAGCCAAGCGGGGGGCGGTGAGGCTTTCTTT.